This is a list of T cell receptor beta chains from one sample in a study of CD8 T cells in Susac syndrome. TCRdb called the immunoSEQ multiplex PCR reads again in MiXCR, with one record for every CDR3 protein. The profile covers 160,000 or so distinct CDR3 sequences, with roughly 95% appearing a single time and approximately 0.15% taken by the ten largest. Sequencing used CD4+ T cells from PBMCs. Every receptor here comes from a human donor with Susac syndrome. Each CDR3 is given with its conserved first and last residue. The D gene is left open where the match is weak. The size entry is marked missing in some rows and otherwise reads once, few, many or a size class.

D gene	clone size	V gene	J gene	CDR3 length	CDR3 protein	CDR3 DNA
.	.	TRBV12-3/TRBV12-4	TRBJ1-2	12	CASSPQVGGYTF	TGTGCCAGCAGTCCGCAGGTTGGGGGCTACACCTTC
.	.	TRBV4-2	TRBJ1-6	16	CASSQEGWQNGSPLHF	TGTGCCAGCAGCCAAGAAGGGTGGCAGAATGGTTCACCCCTCCACTTT
.	once	TRBV12-3/TRBV12-4	TRBJ2-5	15	CASSSRLRTEETQYF	TGTGCCAGCAGTTCTCGATTGAGGACAGAAGAGACCCAGTACTTC
.	.	TRBV13	TRBJ2-6	13	CASSLAPANVLTF	TGTGCCAGCAGCTTGGCCCCGGCCAACGTCCTGACTTTC
TRBD1	once	TRBV29-1	TRBJ2-3	12	CSGWTGRDTQYF	TGCAGCGGATGGACAGGTCGAGATACGCAGTATTTT
.	.	TRBV29-1	TRBJ2-1	11	CSHGGAGEQFF	TGCAGCCATGGGGGGGCTGGGGAGCAGTTCTTC
TRBD2	once	TRBV11-2	TRBJ2-5	15	CASSPGTSVEETQYF	TGTGCCAGCAGCCCCGGGACTAGCGTTGAAGAGACCCAGTACTTC
TRBD1	.	TRBV29-1	TRBJ1-2	12	CSVGQGDYGYTF	TGCAGCGTCGGACAGGGAGACTATGGCTACACCTTC
.	.	TRBV3-1	TRBJ2-5	13	CASSQEQHETQYF	TGTGCCAGCAGCCAAGAGCAACACGAGACCCAGTACTTC
.	.	TRBV12-3/TRBV12-4	TRBJ1-1	14	CASCWRLVNTEAFF	TGTGCCAGCTGCTGGAGATTAGTAAACACTGAAGCTTTCTTT
.	.	TRBV29-1	TRBJ1-1	12	CSVKTLVAEAFF	TGCAGCGTTAAAACTCTGGTAGCTGAAGCTTTCTTT
.	.	TRBV12-3/TRBV12-4	TRBJ2-5	13	CASSAYVQETQYF	TGTGCCAGCAGCGCGTACGTCCAAGAGACCCAGTACTTC
TRBD1	.	TRBV6-5	TRBJ1-6	15	CASARSGTGEFSLHF	TGTGCCAGCGCACGCTCCGGGACAGGGGAATTTTCCCTCCACTTT
.	.	TRBV20-1	TRBJ2-5	16	CSARDSVGATGETQYF	TGCAGTGCTAGAGATAGTGTCGGGGCCACTGGGGAGACCCAGTACTTC
.	.	TRBV12-3/TRBV12-4	TRBJ1-5	14	CASSTGRAGQPQHF	TGTGCCAGCAGTACCGGACGGGCCGGACAGCCCCAGCATTTT
TRBD1	.	TRBV2	TRBJ2-1	13	CAIKGQGANEQFF	TGTGCCATTAAGGGACAGGGGGCCAATGAGCAGTTCTTC
.	.	TRBV5-1	TRBJ1-4	13	CASSSANGGKLFF	TGCGCCAGCAGCTCGGCAAACGGTGGAAAACTGTTTTTT
.	.	TRBV14	TRBJ2-2	15	CASSQVGRWTGELFF	TGTGCCAGCAGCCAAGTTGGCAGGTGGACCGGGGAGCTGTTTTTT
.	.	TRBV12-3/TRBV12-4	TRBJ2-1	15	CASSLRSTTGHEQFF	TGTGCCAGCAGTTTACGTTCTACCACCGGACATGAGCAGTTCTTC
.	.	TRBV7-8	TRBJ2-5	16	CASSLRGASYQETQYF	TGTGCCAGCAGCTTACGGGGGGCCTCGTACCAAGAGACCCAGTACTTC
.	.	TRBV5-6	TRBJ1-1	15	CASSPAGAGGTEAFF	TGTGCCAGCAGCCCCGCGGGGGCCGGTGGCACTGAAGCTTTCTTT
.	once	TRBV29-1	TRBJ1-1	11	CSVALNTEAFF	TGCAGCGTTGCCCTGAACACTGAAGCTTTCTTT
.	.	TRBV10-3	TRBJ2-7	14	CAISDGGVSYEQYF	TGTGCCATCAGTGACGGGGGTGTCTCCTACGAGCAGTACTTC
.	.	TRBV20-1	TRBJ1-1	13	CSARGDRQSEAFF	TGCAGTGCTAGGGGAGACAGGCAGAGTGAAGCTTTCTTT
TRBD1	.	TRBV7-2	TRBJ2-2	17	CASSPSGGTGGTGELFF	TGTGCCAGCAGCCCCAGCGGGGGGACAGGGGGGACCGGGGAGCTGTTTTTT
.	.	TRBV20-1	TRBJ1-2	13	CSARSAVNYGYTF	TGCAGTGCTAGATCGGCTGTGAACTATGGCTACACCTTC
.	.	TRBV3-1	TRBJ1-6	12	CASSQESSPLHF	TGTGCCAGCAGCCAAGAGTCCTCACCCCTCCACTTT
.	.	TRBV5-1	TRBJ2-1	14	CASSPPGLRNEQFF	TGCGCCAGCAGCCCCCCGGGGCTTCGGAATGAGCAGTTCTTC
.	.	TRBV20-1	TRBJ2-7	13	CSAPGEGSHEQYF	TGCAGTGCTCCGGGTGAGGGCAGCCACGAGCAGTACTTC
TRBD2	.	TRBV20-1	TRBJ2-4	17	CSASWLAGELAKNIQYF	TGCAGTGCTAGTTGGCTAGCGGGAGAATTAGCCAAAAACATTCAGTACTTC
TRBD2	.	TRBV29-1	TRBJ2-3	14	CSVGRGLGGNTQYF	TGCAGCGTGGGTAGGGGACTAGGCGGTAATACGCAGTATTTT
TRBD2	.	TRBV7-2	TRBJ2-1	15	CASSLVWPGRDEQFF	TGTGCCAGCAGCTTAGTTTGGCCTGGGAGGGATGAGCAGTTCTTC
.	few	TRBV18	TRBJ1-1	13	CASSPPGDTEAFF	TGTGCCAGCTCACCTCCCGGGGACACTGAAGCTTTCTTT
.	.	TRBV19	TRBJ1-5	13	CASSLLRDQPQHF	TGTGCCAGTAGTTTACTCAGGGATCAGCCCCAGCATTTT
TRBD1	.	TRBV20-1	TRBJ2-7	14	CSAKDRDHPYEQYF	TGCAGTGCTAAGGACAGGGACCATCCCTACGAGCAGTACTTC
TRBD1	.	TRBV29-1	TRBJ1-1	12	CSVGQGDSEAFF	TGCAGCGTAGGACAGGGGGACAGTGAAGCTTTCTTT
TRBD1	.	TRBV5-1	TRBJ2-5	14	CASSFRDRTETQYF	TGCGCCAGCAGCTTTCGGGACAGGACAGAGACCCAGTACTTC
.	.	TRBV12-3/TRBV12-4	TRBJ2-6	15	CASTAWGTGANVLTF	TGTGCCAGCACTGCGTGGGGTACTGGGGCCAACGTCCTGACTTTC
.	.	TRBV6-2/TRBV6-3	TRBJ1-2	13	CASSYGPGYGYTF	TGTGCCAGCAGTTATGGACCCGGCTATGGCTACACCTTC
TRBD2	.	TRBV6-1	TRBJ2-3	15	CASRGLAGGPDTQYF	TGTGCCAGCAGGGGACTAGCGGGGGGGCCAGATACGCAGTATTTT
.	.	TRBV7-9	TRBJ1-1	13	CASSHDPNTEAFF	TGTGCCAGCAGCCACGATCCGAACACTGAAGCTTTCTTT
TRBD1	.	TRBV13	TRBJ2-5	13	CASRMDREETQYF	TGTGCCAGCCGAATGGACAGGGAAGAGACCCAGTACTTC
.	.	TRBV20-1	TRBJ1-1	12	CSASPPNTEAFF	TGCAGTGCTAGTCCCCCGAACACTGAAGCTTTCTTT
.	.	TRBV7-2	TRBJ2-3	17	CASSLVAQFIIPDTQYF	TGTGCCAGCAGCTTAGTGGCCCAATTCATCATTCCGGATACGCAGTATTTT
TRBD2	.	TRBV7-3	TRBJ2-5	16	CASSLTGTGGLGTQYF	TGTGCCAGCAGCTTAACTGGCACGGGGGGGCTAGGGACCCAGTACTTC
TRBD2	.	TRBV12-3/TRBV12-4	TRBJ2-5	16	CASSSLAGGFQETQYF	TGTGCCAGCAGTTCACTAGCGGGGGGCTTCCAAGAGACCCAGTACTTC
.	.	TRBV9	TRBJ2-3	16	CASSVGDSASRDTQYF	TGTGCCAGCAGCGTTGGGGACTCTGCCTCTCGAGATACGCAGTATTTT
.	.	TRBV6-6	TRBJ2-5	13	CAIGGRGAETQYF	TGTGCCATCGGCGGCAGGGGGGCAGAGACCCAGTACTTC